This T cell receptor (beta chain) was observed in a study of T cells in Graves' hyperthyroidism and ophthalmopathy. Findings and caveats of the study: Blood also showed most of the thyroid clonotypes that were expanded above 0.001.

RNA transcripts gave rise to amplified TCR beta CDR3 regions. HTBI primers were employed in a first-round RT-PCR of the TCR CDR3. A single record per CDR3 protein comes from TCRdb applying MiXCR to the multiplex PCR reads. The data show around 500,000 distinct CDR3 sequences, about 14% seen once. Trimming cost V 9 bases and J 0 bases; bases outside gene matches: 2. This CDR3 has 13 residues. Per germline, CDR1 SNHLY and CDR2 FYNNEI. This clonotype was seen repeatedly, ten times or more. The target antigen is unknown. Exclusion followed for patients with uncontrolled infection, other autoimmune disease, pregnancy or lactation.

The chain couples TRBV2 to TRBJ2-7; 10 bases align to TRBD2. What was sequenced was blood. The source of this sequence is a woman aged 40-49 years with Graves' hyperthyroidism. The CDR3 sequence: CASRTSGSYEQYF. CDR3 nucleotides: TGTGCCAGTCGGACTAGCGGCTCCTACGAGCAGTACTTC.